This TCR beta chain was sequenced in a study of CD8 T cells in Susac syndrome. The CDR3 runs 13 residues. Germline-derived CDR1 and CDR2 are SGHDN and FVKESK. Trimming stripped 8 bases from V and 7 bases from J, with 15 bases between. Reverse transcription of about 0.5 to 1 ug RNA used random hexamers. TCRdb used MiXCR to reprocess the immunoSEQ multiplex PCR reads, holding one entry per CDR3 protein. The table includes around 270,000 distinct CDR3 sequences, about 88% detected once. The origin of this receptor is a human donor with multiple sclerosis. Source material: CD8+ T cells from PBMCs. J is TRBJ2-1 and V is TRBV14, with a weak D call TRBD2 (6 bases). CDR3 bases: TGTGCCAGCGACGGAGGCGGGACTAATGAGCAGTTCTTC. Its translation is CASDGGGTNEQFF. Full variable domain (missing parts from reference TRBV14 and TRBJ2-1): EAGVTQFPSHSVIEKGQTVTLRCDPISGHDNLYWYRRVMGKEIKFLLHFVKESKQDESGMPNNRFLAERTGGTYSTLKVQPAELEDSGVYFCASDGGGTNEQFFGPGTRLTVL.